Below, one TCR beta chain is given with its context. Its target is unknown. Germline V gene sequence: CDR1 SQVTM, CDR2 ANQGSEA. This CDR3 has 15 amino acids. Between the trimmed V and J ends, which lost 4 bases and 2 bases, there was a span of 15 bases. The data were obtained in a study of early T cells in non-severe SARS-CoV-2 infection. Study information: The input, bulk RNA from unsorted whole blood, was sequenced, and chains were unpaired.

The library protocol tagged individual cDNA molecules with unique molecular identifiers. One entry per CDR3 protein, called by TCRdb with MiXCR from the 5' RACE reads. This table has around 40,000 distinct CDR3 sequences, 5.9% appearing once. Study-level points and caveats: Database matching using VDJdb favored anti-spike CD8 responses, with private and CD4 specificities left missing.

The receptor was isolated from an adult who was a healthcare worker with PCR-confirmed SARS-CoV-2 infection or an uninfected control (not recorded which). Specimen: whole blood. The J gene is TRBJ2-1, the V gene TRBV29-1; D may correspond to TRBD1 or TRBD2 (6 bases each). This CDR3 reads CSVAGDGGTYNEQFF. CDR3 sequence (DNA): TGCAGCGTTGCGGGGGACGGGGGCACCTACAATGAGCAGTTCTTC.